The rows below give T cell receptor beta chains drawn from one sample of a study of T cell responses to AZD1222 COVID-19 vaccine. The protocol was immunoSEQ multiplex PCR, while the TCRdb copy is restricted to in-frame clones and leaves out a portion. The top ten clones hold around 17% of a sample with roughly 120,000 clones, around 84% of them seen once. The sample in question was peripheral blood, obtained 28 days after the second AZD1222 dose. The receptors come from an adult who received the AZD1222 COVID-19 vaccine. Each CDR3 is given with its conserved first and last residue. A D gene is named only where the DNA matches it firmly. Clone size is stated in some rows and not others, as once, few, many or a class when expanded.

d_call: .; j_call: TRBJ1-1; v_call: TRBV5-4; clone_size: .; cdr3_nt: TGTGCCAGCAGCGAGGAACAGGGACCTGCGAGGGAAGCTTTCTTT; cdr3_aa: CASSEEQGPAREAFF
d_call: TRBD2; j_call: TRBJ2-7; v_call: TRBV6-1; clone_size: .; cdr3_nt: TGTGCCAGCAGAAGCGGGGCCCGATATTCCTACGAGCAGTACTTC; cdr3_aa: CASRSGARYSYEQYF
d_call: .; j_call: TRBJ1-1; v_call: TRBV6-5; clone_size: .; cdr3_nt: TGTGCCAGCAGTTACTGGGGGGGCGAGCCTGAAGCTTTCTTT; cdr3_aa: CASSYWGGEPEAFF
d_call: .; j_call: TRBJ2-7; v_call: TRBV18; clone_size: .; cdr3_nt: TGTGCCAGCTCACCACAGACGTACGAGCAGTACTTC; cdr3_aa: CASSPQTYEQYF
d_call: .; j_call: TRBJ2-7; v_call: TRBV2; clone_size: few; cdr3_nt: TGTGCCTCCCTGGACCCGGCCGTCCGGTACGAGCAGTACTTC; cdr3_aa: CASLDPAVRYEQYF
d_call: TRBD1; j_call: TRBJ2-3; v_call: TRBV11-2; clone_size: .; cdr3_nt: TGTGCCAGCAGCACAGGGGGGAGTCCCAGAGATACGCAGTATTTT; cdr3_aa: CASSTGGSPRDTQYF
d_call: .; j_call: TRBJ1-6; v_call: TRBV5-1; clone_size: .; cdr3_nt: TGCGCCAGCAGCTGGGATGATGCGGGTTCACCCCTCCACTTT; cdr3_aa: CASSWDDAGSPLHF
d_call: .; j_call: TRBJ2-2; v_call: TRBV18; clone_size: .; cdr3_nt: TGTGCCAGCTCACCTAGACCCGGGGAGCTGTTTTTT; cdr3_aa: CASSPRPGELFF
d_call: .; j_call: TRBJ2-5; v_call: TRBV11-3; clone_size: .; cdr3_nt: TGTGCCAGCAGCTTGGGTAGCGAGAACCCAGAGACCCAGTACTTC; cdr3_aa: CASSLGSENPETQYF
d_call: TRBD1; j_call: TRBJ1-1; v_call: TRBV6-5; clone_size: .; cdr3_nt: TGTGCCAGCAGCGCGACAGGGGGGAACACTGAAGCTTTCTTT; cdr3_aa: CASSATGGNTEAFF
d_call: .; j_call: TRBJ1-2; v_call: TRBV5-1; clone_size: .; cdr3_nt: TGCGCCAGCAGATACAGGGTGATTGATGGCTACACCTTC; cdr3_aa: CASRYRVIDGYTF
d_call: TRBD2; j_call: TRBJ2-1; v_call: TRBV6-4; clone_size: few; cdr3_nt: TGTGCCAGCAGCGAGAAGACTAGCGGGGGCTACAATGAGCAGTTCTTC; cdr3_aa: CASSEKTSGGYNEQFF
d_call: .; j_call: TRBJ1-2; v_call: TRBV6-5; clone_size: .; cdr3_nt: TGTGCCAGCAGCTCGGGATCCAGGGCCCGCTACACCTTC; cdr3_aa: CASSSGSRARYTF
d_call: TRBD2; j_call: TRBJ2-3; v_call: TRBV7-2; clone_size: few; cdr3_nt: TGTGCCAGCAGCTCAGGACTAGTAACAGATACGCAGTATTTT; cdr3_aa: CASSSGLVTDTQYF
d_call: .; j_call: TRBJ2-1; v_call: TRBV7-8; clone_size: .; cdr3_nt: TGTGCCAGCAGCTTAGCCGTCGATCGGGTCAATGAGCAGTTCTTC; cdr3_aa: CASSLAVDRVNEQFF
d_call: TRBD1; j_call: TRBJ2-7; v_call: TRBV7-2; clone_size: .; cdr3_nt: TGTGCCAGCAGCTCGGACAGGGGGTCAAACGAGCAGTACTTC; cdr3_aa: CASSSDRGSNEQYF
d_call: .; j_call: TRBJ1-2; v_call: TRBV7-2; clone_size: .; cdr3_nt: TGTGCCAGCAGCTTACACCGAAACTATGGCTACACCTTC; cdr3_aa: CASSLHRNYGYTF
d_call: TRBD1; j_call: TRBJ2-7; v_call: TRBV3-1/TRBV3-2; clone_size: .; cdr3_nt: TGTGCCAGCAGCCCGGGGACAGGGGGCTACGAGCAGTACTTC; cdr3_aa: CASSPGTGGYEQYF
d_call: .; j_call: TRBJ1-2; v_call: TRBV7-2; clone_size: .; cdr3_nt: TGTGCCAGTGCGGACAGTAACTATGGCTACACCTTC; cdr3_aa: CASADSNYGYTF
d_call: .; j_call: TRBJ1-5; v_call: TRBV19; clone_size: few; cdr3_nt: TGTGCCAGTAGTATAGCGGCTCGTTTTCGAATAAATCAGCCCCAGCATTTT; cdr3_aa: CASSIAARFRINQPQHF
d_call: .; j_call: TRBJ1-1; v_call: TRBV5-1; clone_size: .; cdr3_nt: TGCGCCAGCAGGGACGGGGAAGAAGCTTTCTTT; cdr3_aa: CASRDGEEAFF
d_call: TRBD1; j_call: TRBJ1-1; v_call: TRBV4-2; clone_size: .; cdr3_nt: TGTGCCAGCAGCCAAGATGCCCAGGGGGCGATTCTGAACACTGAAGCTTTCTTT; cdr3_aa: CASSQDAQGAILNTEAFF
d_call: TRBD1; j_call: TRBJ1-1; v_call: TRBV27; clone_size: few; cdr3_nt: TGTGCCAGCAGTCGGACAGGGGGGTTCACTGAAGCTTTCTTT; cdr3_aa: CASSRTGGFTEAFF
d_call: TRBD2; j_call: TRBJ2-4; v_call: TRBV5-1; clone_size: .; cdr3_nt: TGCGCCAGCAGCTTACGACTAGCGGGGGGTTCCAAAAACATTCAGTACTTC; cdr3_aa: CASSLRLAGGSKNIQYF